The 32 T cell receptor beta chains in this list originate from one sample, sequenced in a study of molecular identifiers for immune sequencing clone quantification. Each CDR3 protein is one row after TCRdb ran MiXCR on the PCR reads. The sample records a few hundred thousand distinct CDR3 sequences, roughly 26% being singletons. The sample taken for sequencing was naive CD8+ T cells from blood, with Jurkat cell RNA spiked in. Documented subset: FACS-sorted CD8+CD4-CCR7+CD45RA+ naive T cells. The receptors stem from a human donor in good health. Some libraries in this study had Jurkat cell RNA spiked in.

This clonotype was detected only once. This clone may be a read error of a much larger clone one base away. V and J are TRBV4-2 and TRBJ2-3; D not resolved. CDR3 length: 16 amino acids. The germline V gene has CDR1 LGHNA and CDR2 YNFKEQ. The germline V and J ends were trimmed by 0 bases and 4 bases, with 14 bases remaining between them. CDR3 in amino acids: CASSQEWNGYPDTQYF. The CDR3 bases are TGTGCCAGCAGCCAAGAGTGGAACGGCTACCCAGATACGCAGTATTTT.

Concerning this clonotype itself: This may stem from a read error, because a much larger clone lies one nucleotide away. Because the CDR3 is missing its conserved closing phenylalanine or tryptophan, this is likely a read error. The chain links TRBV6-2 or TRBV6-3 to TRBJ1-6; no definite D call. The CDR3 consists of 14 residues. V dropped 2 bases and J dropped 8 bases, with 10 bases sitting between them. Germline V gene data show CDR1 as MNHEY and CDR2 as SVGEGT. The CDR3 sequence: CASSYPELDSPLHL. Written as DNA, the CDR3 is TGTGCCAGCAGTTACCCAGAATTGGATTCACCCCTCCACCTT.

This clonotype appeared a few times. The chain combines TRBV2 with TRBJ2-1, with TRBD1 matching 10 bases. Per germline, CDR1 SNHLY and CDR2 FYNNEI. V shed 5 bases, J shed 7 bases, and the junction held 11 bases outside the gene matches. This CDR3 has 16 amino acids. Here the CDR3 DNA reads TGTGCCAGCAGTCGCGCTCCGGGACAGGGGTTTAATGAGCAGTTCTTC. This translates into CASSRAPGQGFNEQFF. Filled out from reference TRBV2 and TRBJ2-1, the complete variable domain reads EPEVTQTPSHQVTQMGQEVILRCVPISNHLYFYWYRQILGQKVEFLVSFYNNEISEKSEIFDDQFSVERPDGSNFTLKIRSTKLEDSAMYFCASSRAPGQGFNEQFFGPGTRLTVL.

This chain links TRBV5-1 with TRBJ1-2, with D possibly matching TRBD1 (6 bases). V was shortened by 0 bases and J by 4 bases, with 13 bases between the two germline ends. Germline V gene data show CDR1 as SGHRS and CDR2 as YFSETQ. CDR3 size: 15 residues. The CDR3 here is CASSLEGGLGYGYTF. For the CDR3, the DNA is TGCGCCAGCAGCTTGGAGGGGGGGCTCGGCTATGGCTACACCTTC.

Many counts were recorded for this clonotype. The gene calls are TRBV28 and TRBJ2-5, with 8 bases that match TRBD1. Germline assignment: CDR1 MDHEN and CDR2 SYDVKM. The V and J ends lost 2 bases and 1 base, in that order; junction bases with no gene match: 3. The CDR3 has 15 residues. The CDR3 protein is CASSLRQGAQETQYF. The CDR3 DNA follows: TGTGCCAGCAGTTTACGCCAGGGGGCCCAAGAGACCCAGTACTTC.

Remarks on this clonotype: This may be a read error, as it is one base from a much larger clone. The chain combines TRBV4-1 with TRBJ2-7; TRBD1 might be the D (6 bases). The CDR3 is 17 residues long. The ends were cut back, 4 bases at V and 0 bases at J, with 19 bases in the middle. The germline CDR1 and CDR2 sequences are MGHRA and YSYEKL. This chain's CDR3 is CASSRGGDTGISYEQYF. CDR3 coding DNA: TGCGCCAGCAGCCGAGGAGGAGATACAGGGATCTCCTACGAGCAGTACTTC.

This clonotype occurred a few times. The rearrangement uses TRBV7-6 and TRBJ2-1; D remains unclear. The ends were cut back, 1 base at V and 0 bases at J, with 13 bases in the middle. Germline assignment: CDR1 SGHVS and CDR2 FNYEAQ. This CDR3 is built from 17 residues. CDR3: CASSLVSPASSYNEQFF. CDR3 nucleotide sequence: TGTGCCAGCAGCTTAGTATCGCCCGCGAGCTCCTACAATGAGCAGTTCTTC.

The gene calls are TRBV2 and TRBJ2-7, with a tentative D call TRBD2 (6 bases). This CDR3 region has 13 residues. V was clipped by 2 bases and J by 3 bases, with 8 bases between them. The germline gives CDR1 SNHLY, CDR2 FYNNEI. CDR3 DNA sequence: TGTGCCAGCAGTGAACGGGGGAACTACGAGCAGTACTTC. As protein: CASSERGNYEQYF.

This clonotype was recorded at least ten times. The V and J genes are TRBV29-1 and TRBJ2-3; no clear D gene. Between the trimmed V and J ends, which lost 4 bases and 3 bases, there was a span of 8 bases. The CDR3 has 12 amino acids. CDR1 is SQVTM, CDR2 ANQGSEA, per germline. This CDR3 reads CSVADLTDTQYF. The CDR3, as DNA: TGCAGCGTTGCGGACCTTACAGATACGCAGTATTTT.

In the case of this clonotype: Mismatch with germline at one junction end may stem from a read error. The V gene is TRBV20-1, the J gene TRBJ2-7; possibly TRBD1 for D (5 bases). This CDR3 has 12 amino acids. Per the germline V gene, CDR1 is DFQATT and CDR2 is SNEGSKA (reference sequence). The CDR3 loop reads CSAMGPDGEHYF. In DNA, the CDR3 is TGCAGTGCTATGGGGCCGGACGGCGAGCATTACTTC.

A few counts support this clonotype. The V and J genes are TRBV30 and TRBJ2-3; no reliable D call. Trimming left V 4 bases short and J 2 bases short, with 13 bases between. CDR3 length equals 14 residues. Germline CDR1 and CDR2: GTSNPN and SVGIG (reference sequence). The CDR3 region is CAWTQQISTDTQYF. As DNA, the CDR3 is TGTGCCTGGACCCAACAGATATCCACAGATACGCAGTATTTT.

This clonotype was counted only a few times. V is TRBV5-6 and J is TRBJ2-1, with D maybe TRBD1 (6 bases). The CDR3 is 13 amino acids. Germline V gene data show CDR1 as SGHDT and CDR2 as YYEEEE. Trimming pared 3 bases from V and 7 bases from J, leaving 11 bases between. The chain's CDR3 is CASSSEGGNEQFF. The DNA of the CDR3 is TGTGCCAGCAGCTCCGAAGGGGGTAATGAGCAGTTCTTC. Combining the CDR3 with reference TRBV5-6 and TRBJ2-1 gives the whole variable domain DAGVTQSPTHLIKTRGQQVTLRCSPKSGHDTVSWYQQALGQGPQFIFQYYEEEERQRGNFPDRFSGHQFPNYSSELNVNALLLGDSALYLCASSSEGGNEQFFGPGTRLTVL.

This clonotype was picked up a small number of times. This rearrangement joins TRBV28 to TRBJ2-5, with D hard to call. The CDR3 extends over 15 amino acids. V was clipped by 5 bases and J by 0 bases, with 13 bases between them. Germline CDR1 and CDR2: MDHEN and SYDVKM. The CDR3 coding sequence is TGTGCCAGCAGTCCCATACAGATCAACCAAGAGACCCAGTACTTC. It encodes CASSPIQINQETQYF.

Only one count was recorded for this clonotype. Germline and junction disagree at one end, which may indicate a read error. The chain couples TRBV7-6 to TRBJ2-2; D assignment may be TRBD1 or TRBD2 (5 bases each). The germline V gene encodes CDR1 SGHVS and CDR2 FNYEAQ. The CDR3 has 15 residues. The CDR3 reads CASSLGPGRTGELLF. CDR3 in DNA: TGTGCCAGCAGCTTAGGTCCGGGGCGGACCGGGGAGCTGTTATTT.

The J gene is TRBJ2-6, the V gene TRBV19, with D unresolved. The germline V gene has CDR1 LNHDA and CDR2 SQIVND (reference sequence). Between the trimmed V and J ends, which lost 3 bases and 0 bases, there was a span of 9 bases. CDR3 length: 16 residues. Here the CDR3 reads CASSIGGSSGANVLTF. CDR3 nucleotides: TGTGCCAGTAGTATTGGCGGAAGCTCTGGGGCCAACGTCCTGACTTTC. Using reference TRBV19 and TRBJ2-6 for the parts outside the CDR3, the full variable domain is DGGITQSPKYLFRKEGQNVTLSCEQNLNHDAMYWYRQDPGQGLRLIYYSQIVNDFQKGDIAEGYSVSREKKESFPLTVTSAQKNPTAFYLCASSIGGSSGANVLTFGAGSRLTVL.

For this clonotype: A much larger clone differs from this one at a single base, so this may be a read error. J is TRBJ1-2 and V is TRBV3-1; 7 bases are a match to TRBD1. CDR1 LGHDT and CDR2 YNNKEL come from the germline V gene (reference sequence). This CDR3 has 16 residues. The CDR3 DNA reads TGTGCCAGCAGCCAAGATCTACAGGGGACACACTATAGCTACACCTTC. Protein: CASSQDLQGTHYSYTF.

This clonotype has a handful of counts. The V gene is TRBV2, the J gene TRBJ1-6, with D tentatively TRBD1 (6 bases). The CDR3 runs 15 residues. CDR1 is SNHLY and CDR2 is FYNNEI in the germline V gene. With 5 bases removed from V and 11 bases from J, the gap between germline ends came to 19 bases. CDR3 in DNA: TGTGCCAGCAGTAGAGGACAGCCGGGGGATCCACCCCTCCACTTT. Encoded protein: CASSRGQPGDPPLHF.

As regards this clonotype: This could be a read error, since a much larger clone is one nucleotide away. The DNA for the CDR3 is TGCAGTGCTAGAGGGGCTGGGACAGGGGATACAGATACGCAGTATTTT. Translation: CSARGAGTGDTDTQYF. J is TRBJ2-3 and V is TRBV20-1; 10 bases match TRBD1. Germline CDR1 is DFQATT and CDR2 is SNEGSKA (reference sequence). The junction had 7 bases not matched to a gene; V was cut back by 1 base and J by 3 bases. This CDR3 has 16 residues.

This clonotype occurred many times. This chain uses TRBV29-1 with TRBJ2-6; 9 bases are shared with TRBD1. This CDR3 has 17 amino acids. J was trimmed by 4 bases and V by 7 bases; bases with no gene match: 14. In germline, CDR1 is SQVTM, CDR2 ANQGSEA. The CDR3 DNA follows: TGCAGCGCCCAGATGAGGACAGGGGACGGCGGGGCCAACGTCCTGACTTTC. It encodes CSAQMRTGDGGANVLTF.

In regard to this clonotype: Given a much more abundant clone one base away, this may be a read error. The genes are TRBV13 and TRBJ2-7; tentatively, D is TRBD1 (6 bases). CDR1 is PRHDT, CDR2 FYEKMQ, per germline (reference sequence). The CDR3 length is 14 residues. The V gene lost 5 bases and the J gene lost 3 bases, with 14 bases spanning the gap. The DNA of the CDR3 is TGTGCCAGCAGCCCGAGACAGGAAAACTACGAGCAGTACTTC. It is translated as CASSPRQENYEQYF.

On this clonotype itself: A much larger clone lies one base from this, so it may be a read error. The chain carries TRBV5-6 and TRBJ1-1, with D tentatively TRBD1 (5 bases). Germline V gene data show CDR1 as SGHDT and CDR2 as YYEEEE. Trimming took off 1 base at V and 7 bases at J, with 11 bases between the two ends. This CDR3 spans 13 amino acids. The CDR3 nucleotides are TGTGCCAGCAGCTTGTTACAGGCAAGTGAAGCTTTCTTT. Translation: CASSLLQASEAFF.

The chain links TRBV12-3 or TRBV12-4 to TRBJ2-5; 11 bases match TRBD2. Trimming took 6 bases from V and 0 from J; bases not matched to a gene: 9. CDR3 length equals 17 residues. The CDR3 loop is CASSPGASGRYQETQYF. CDR3 nucleotide sequence: TGTGCCAGCAGCCCTGGGGCTAGCGGGAGGTACCAAGAGACCCAGTACTTC.

The chain carries TRBV5-1 and TRBJ1-4; 9 bases match TRBD1. This CDR3 spans 15 amino acids. Germline V lookup: CDR1 SGHRS, CDR2 YFSETQ. Trimming took 3 bases from V and 8 from J; bases not matched to a gene: 8. The CDR3 loop is CASSWKGDREEKLFF. The CDR3 DNA reads as TGCGCCAGCAGCTGGAAGGGGGACAGGGAGGAAAAACTGTTTTTT.

This clonotype showed up many times. The genes are TRBV29-1 and TRBJ1-5; D unresolved. The CDR3 runs to 12 residues. V lost 4 bases and J 0 bases, leaving 4 bases between the germline ends. Germline CDR1 and CDR2: SQVTM and ANQGSEA. CDR3 amino acids: CSVADSNQPQHF. The CDR3 DNA reads TGCAGCGTTGCAGATAGCAATCAGCCCCAGCATTTT.

This clonotype occurred many times. The V call is TRBV5-1, the J call TRBJ1-1; D is ambiguous. Per germline, CDR1 SGHRS and CDR2 YFSETQ. The CDR3 has 12 residues. V lost 7 bases and J 5 bases, leaving 12 bases between the germline ends. CDR3 in amino acids: CASGVSETEAFF. The CDR3 bases are TGCGCCAGCGGAGTAAGTGAAACTGAAGCTTTCTTT.

Only one count was recorded for this clonotype. The gene calls are TRBV27 and TRBJ2-7; weak D call: TRBD2 (6 bases). Germline CDR1 and CDR2: MNHEY and SMNVEV (reference sequence). Trimming pared 6 bases from V and 2 bases from J, leaving 17 bases between. CDR3 size: 15 residues. The CDR3 region has the DNA TGTGCCAGCAGCAGCAGCGGGCCTCGGACCTACGAGCAGTACTTC. Protein sequence: CASSSSGPRTYEQYF.

V and J are TRBV7-6 and TRBJ2-7, with a weak D call TRBD2 (6 bases). Trimming removed 1 base from V and 6 bases from J, with 13 bases in between. This CDR3 contains 14 residues. The germline CDR1 and CDR2 sequences are SGHVS and FNYEAQ. CDR3 nucleotide sequence: TGTGCCAGCAGCTTAGGTCAGGGAGGAGGCGAGCAGTACTTC. Translated: CASSLGQGGGEQYF.

The sample holds a few counts of this clonotype. V is TRBV5-6 and J is TRBJ1-1, with no clear D. The CDR3 loop spans 16 amino acids. The V end was cut by 1 base, the J end by 5 bases, with 18 bases between. Germline V gene sequence: CDR1 SGHDT, CDR2 YYEEEE. CDR3 DNA: TGTGCCAGCAGCTTGCGGTCCCCAGGAAGGAGTACTGAAGCTTTCTTT. Translated, it gives CASSLRSPGRSTEAFF.

This clonotype appeared a few times. The rearrangement links TRBV12-3 or TRBV12-4 to TRBJ2-5, with D maybe TRBD2 (5 bases). Between the trimmed V and J ends, which lost 5 bases and 0 bases, there was a span of 10 bases. This CDR3 comprises 14 residues. Here the CDR3 DNA reads TGTGCCAGCAGTCCGAGGGAGTACCAAGAGACCCAGTACTTC. Encoded protein: CASSPREYQETQYF.

This clonotype was seen a few times. The J gene is TRBJ1-2, the V gene TRBV2; no firm D call. This CDR3 comprises 11 residues. Trimming took off 6 bases at V and 8 bases at J, with 10 bases between the two ends. Germline CDR1 reads SNHLY; CDR2 reads FYNNEI. This CDR3 reads CASRAGLGYTF. The DNA for the CDR3 is TGTGCCAGCAGGGCCGGACTCGGCTACACCTTC.

This sequence joins TRBV28 and TRBJ2-5; 7 nucleotides match TRBD2. The germline V gene has CDR1 MDHEN and CDR2 SYDVKM. V lost 7 bases and J lost 6; bases outside the gene matches: 8. The CDR3 loop spans 13 amino acids. In nucleotides, the CDR3 is TGTGCCAGCATCGGCGGGAGTTCGAAGACCCAGTACTTC. It specifies CASIGGSSKTQYF.

Regarding this clonotype: A clone one base away is much larger, so this may be a read error. The chain carries TRBV7-9 and TRBJ1-1, with 9 bases identical to TRBD1. The CDR3 is 13 amino acids. Germline V gene lookup returns CDR1 SEHNR and CDR2 FQNEAQ (reference sequence). The DNA of the CDR3 is TGTGCCAGCAGCGTGGACAGGGGCGAGGAAGCTATCTTT. Its protein is CASSVDRGEEAIF. Using reference TRBV7-9 and TRBJ1-1 for the parts outside the CDR3, the full variable domain is DTGVSQNPRHKITKRGQNVTFRCDPISEHNRLYWYRQTLGQGPEFLTYFQNEAQLEKSRLLSDRFSAERPKGSFSTLEIQRTEQGDSAMYLCASSVDRGEEAIFGQGTRLTVV.